Shown below are 9 T cell receptor beta chains from a single sample sequenced in a study of blood T cell repertoires in COVID-19. Clones were read by immunoSEQ multiplex PCR, and TCRdb kept only the in-frame ones, dropping some. The sample has 150,000 to 170,000 clones, 76% seen once; the top ten hold about 4%. Sequenced: peripheral blood. The receptor source for this set is an elderly woman with acute or convalescent COVID-19.

The gene calls are TRBV23-1 and TRBJ2-2, with TRBD2 matching over 10 bases. TRBV23-1 is reported as an ORF; its role is uncertain. The trim removed 7 bases at V and 6 bases at J, leaving 20 bases unmatched. The CDR3 is 19 residues long. The CDR3 nucleotides read TGCGCCAGCACGCAAAAGCCCTCAAAAGCGGGGGGGCCGGCCGGGGAGCTGTTTTTT. This sequence encodes CASTQKPSKAGGPAGELFF.

The genes are TRBV18 and TRBJ2-1; TRBD2 matches at 7 bases. The CDR3 spans 14 residues. The ends lost 0 bases at V and 8 bases at J; junction bases unmatched: 4. Germline V gives CDR1 KGHSH, CDR2 LQKENI. The CDR3 loop reads CASSPPGTKDEQFF. CDR3 coding DNA: TGTGCCAGCTCACCACCCGGGACTAAAGATGAGCAGTTCTTC.

The rearrangement links TRBV30 to TRBJ1-5; weak D call: TRBD1 (6 bases). V was clipped by 7 bases and J by 7 bases, with 17 bases between them. The CDR3 contains 13 residues. The germline gives CDR1 GTSNPN, CDR2 SVGIG (reference sequence). CDR3 residues: CASSRGAEQPQHF. The CDR3 region has the DNA TGTGCCTCCTCTCGGGGGGCGGAGCAGCCCCAGCATTTT.

This clone has just a few counts. The rearrangement links TRBV21-1 to TRBJ1-6; the D call of TRBD1 is as the table states it, not checked on the DNA. TRBV21-1 is a pseudogene. This CDR3 is built from 14 residues. Written as DNA, the CDR3 is TGTGCCAGCAAGGGGGACAGGGGTAATTCACCCCTCCACTTT. This gives the protein CASKGDRGNSPLHF.

This chain links TRBV2 with TRBJ2-7; 7 bases match TRBD1. V shed 8 bases and J 6 bases; nucleotides not matched to a gene: 13. The CDR3 has 14 amino acids. Germline CDR1 reads SNHLY; CDR2 reads FYNNEI. CDR3: CASRTGQPPGEQYF. The CDR3 region has the DNA TGTGCCAGCCGAACGGGACAGCCACCAGGCGAGCAGTACTTC.

The V and J genes are TRBV28 and TRBJ2-1; D is unresolved. This CDR3 is built from 13 residues. Germline CDR1 and CDR2: MDHEN and SYDVKM. Deletions cut 8 bases from V and 6 bases from J, with 14 bases between. CDR3 bases: TGTGCCAGCCGGTCTAAGTTCTCCAATGAGCAGTTCTTC. Its protein is CASRSKFSNEQFF.

The rearrangement joins TRBV18 to TRBJ1-4; possible D gene TRBD1, 5 bases. The germline V and J ends were trimmed by 6 bases and 3 bases, with 17 bases remaining between them. The CDR3 contains 16 residues. Germline V gene lookup returns CDR1 KGHSH and CDR2 LQKENI. CDR3 protein: CASSPNWGSANEKLFF. The CDR3 nucleotides read TGTGCCAGCTCCCCTAATTGGGGCTCGGCTAATGAAAAACTGTTTTTT.

This clone was counted only a few times. V usage is TRBV7-2 and J usage is TRBJ1-2; maybe TRBD1 (5 bases). This CDR3 is 14 amino acids long. CDR1 and CDR2 (germline): SGHTA, FQGNSA. With 4 bases removed from V and 3 bases from J, the gap between germline ends came to 12 bases. For the CDR3, the DNA is TGTGCCAGCAGCTGGACCAGGGAGGACTATGGCTACACCTTC. Amino acid sequence: CASSWTREDYGYTF.

CDR3 residues: CASSFERQRTEAFF. The CDR3 DNA follows: TGCGCCAGCAGCTTTGAGCGACAGCGCACTGAAGCTTTCTTT. The chain couples TRBV5-1 to TRBJ1-1, with D tentatively TRBD1 (5 bases). CDR3 length: 14 residues. The germline gives CDR1 SGHRS, CDR2 YFSETQ. V lost 2 bases, J lost 4 bases, and 12 bases lay in between.